Presented here are 24 T cell receptor beta chains from one specimen sequenced in a study of STAT5B mutations in CD4+ large granular lymphocyte leukemia. Only in-frame clones appear in the TCRdb table, and some are missing; sequencing was by immunoSEQ multiplex PCR. This table holds 5,800 or so clones, 65% to 75% found once. Sequencing was performed on PBMCs. These receptors came from a woman aged 70-85 years with CD4+ T-cell large granular lymphocyte leukemia.

The chain has TRBV5-4 and TRBJ2-6, with D maybe TRBD2 (6 bases). Germline V gene sequence: CDR1 SGHNT, CDR2 YYREEE (reference sequence). CDR3 length: 13 amino acids. The germline V and J ends were trimmed by 7 bases and 2 bases, with 7 bases remaining between them. In nucleotides, the CDR3 is TGTGCCAGCGGGGAGGCTGGGGCCAACGTCCTGACTTTC. Translation: CASGEAGANVLTF. The full variable domain, rest sourced from reference TRBV5-4 and TRBJ2-6, is ETGVTQSPTHLIKTRGQQVTLRCSSQSGHNTVSWYQQALGQGPQFIFQYYREEENGRGNFPPRFSGLQFPNYSSELNVNALELDDSALYLCASGEAGANVLTFGAGSRLTVL.

This chain links TRBV5-1 with TRBJ2-7; the match to TRBD1 covers 10 bases. After removal of 1 base from V and 4 bases from J, the junction contained 14 bases not matched to a gene. Germline CDR1 and CDR2: SGHRS and YFSETQ. The CDR3 consists of 18 residues. In DNA, the CDR3 is TGCGCCAGCAGCTTGCCCCCCTCTCGACAGGGGGCGACGTACGAGCAGTACTTC. It encodes CASSLPPSRQGATYEQYF.

The J gene is TRBJ1-5, the V gene TRBV4-1, with D unresolved. The CDR3 covers 13 residues. Looked up from germline, CDR1 is MGHRA and CDR2 is YSYEKL. V lost 1 base to trimming and J lost 7 bases, with 8 bases between them. The CDR3 sequence is CASSQGIGQPQHF. The DNA for the CDR3 is TGCGCCAGCAGCCAAGGGATAGGGCAGCCCCAGCATTTT.

This rearrangement joins TRBV4-2 to TRBJ1-5, with a possible D match to TRBD1 (5 bases). Trimming cost V 1 base and J 0 bases, with 16 bases left between them. CDR1 LGHNA and CDR2 YNFKEQ come from the germline V gene. The CDR3 sequence is 18 residues long. This CDR3 is CASSQAIGPGHSNQPQHF. DNA for the CDR3: TGTGCCAGCAGCCAAGCGATCGGGCCAGGACATAGCAATCAGCCCCAGCATTTT.

The rearrangement joins TRBV6-6 to TRBJ1-5; no firm D call. The CDR3 length is 11 residues. Trimming shortened V by 4 bases and J by 3 bases, and 1 base separated the two germline ends. Germline CDR1 reads MNHNY; CDR2 reads SVGAGI (reference sequence). CDR3 in amino acids: CASSSNQPQHF. The CDR3 DNA follows: TGTGCCAGCAGTTCCAATCAGCCCCAGCATTTT.

This clone was recorded only once. The chain couples TRBV9 to TRBJ1-2; D is ambiguous. CDR1 and CDR2 (germline): SGDLS, YYNGEE. Trimming stripped 3 bases from V and 8 bases from J, with 14 bases between. The CDR3 loop spans 13 amino acids. The CDR3 sequence: CASSADGLLGYTF. In nucleotides, the CDR3 is TGTGCCAGCAGCGCTGACGGGCTACTAGGCTACACCTTC.

This clone came up once. The J gene is TRBJ2-4, the V gene TRBV19, with 7 bases identical to TRBD2. J was trimmed by 6 bases and V by 5 bases; bases with no gene match: 10. CDR3 size: 15 residues. Germline lookup yields CDR1 LNHDA and CDR2 SQIVND (reference sequence). CDR3 nucleotide sequence: TGTGCCAGTAGTCCAACCGGGACGGGAGGAAACATTCAGTACTTC. Amino acid sequence: CASSPTGTGGNIQYF.

This clone was observed a few times. The CDR3: CASSLLGMGADYGYTF. The CDR3 bases are TGTGCCAGCAGTTTACTGGGGATGGGGGCAGACTATGGCTACACCTTC. V and J are TRBV28 and TRBJ1-2; TRBD1 might be the D (6 bases). The V gene's germline CDR1 is MDHEN and CDR2 SYDVKM. There are 16 residues in the CDR3. The V end was cut by 2 bases, the J end by 3 bases, with 16 bases between.

This chain uses TRBV29-1 with TRBJ1-1, with D unresolved. Trimming removed 4 bases from V and 3 bases from J, with 9 bases in between. Germline V lookup: CDR1 SQVTM, CDR2 ANQGSEA. CDR3 length: 12 amino acids. CDR3 nucleotides: TGCAGCGTTGGGGAGGGATACACTGAAGCTTTCTTT. Its protein product is CSVGEGYTEAFF.

This sequence joins TRBV19 and TRBJ1-2, with 7 bases that match TRBD1. Germline assignment: CDR1 LNHDA and CDR2 SQIVND (reference sequence). This CDR3 comprises 12 residues. The J segment lost 5 bases and the V segment lost 7 bases, leaving 4 bases of the junction unmatched. The CDR3 region is CASNLQGYGYTF. The CDR3, as DNA: TGTGCCAGTAACCTACAGGGGTATGGCTACACCTTC.

This chain links TRBV29-1 with TRBJ1-5, with 9 bases identical to TRBD1. Germline-derived CDR1 and CDR2 are SQVTM and ANQGSEA. CDR3 length: 13 amino acids. J gave up 2 bases and V 6 bases, and 2 bases lay outside the gene matches. CDR3: CSVRTGGNQPQHF. The CDR3 DNA sequence: TGCAGCGTGAGGACAGGGGGCAATCAGCCCCAGCATTTT.

The chain links TRBV7-3 to TRBJ2-3; TRBD2 matches at 10 bases. V was clipped by 4 bases and J by 5 bases; unmatched bases: 9. CDR3 length: 16 amino acids. CDR1 SGHTA and CDR2 FQGTGA come from the germline V gene. DNA of the CDR3: TGTGCCAGCAGCTCCGCAGCGGGGGGGCACTTAGATACGCAGTATTTT. Encoded protein: CASSSAAGGHLDTQYF.

The rearrangement links TRBV7-2 to TRBJ2-4, with D unclear. With 4 bases removed from V and 6 bases from J, the gap between germline ends came to 7 bases. The germline V gene encodes CDR1 SGHTA and CDR2 FQGNSA. This CDR3 comprises 12 residues. CDR3 residues: CASSSSSNIQYF. CDR3 sequence (DNA): TGTGCCAGCAGCTCTTCCTCAAACATTCAGTACTTC.

This chain links TRBV19 with TRBJ2-7; TRBD1 matches at 9 bases. The CDR3 length is 17 residues. After removal of 5 bases from V and 6 bases from J, the junction contained 17 bases not matched to a gene. In germline, CDR1 is LNHDA, CDR2 SQIVND (reference sequence). In DNA, the CDR3 is TGTGCCAGTAGTCCAGCCGGGACAGGGTCAAAAGCCGGCGAGCAGTACTTC. This translates into CASSPAGTGSKAGEQYF. Full variable domain (outside the CDR3, taken from reference TRBV19 and TRBJ2-7): DGGITQSPKYLFRKEGQNVTLSCEQNLNHDAMYWYRQDPGQGLRLIYYSQIVNDFQKGDIAEGYSVSREKKESFPLTVTSAQKNPTAFYLCASSPAGTGSKAGEQYFGPGTRLTVT.

This clone appeared a few times. The chain carries TRBV4-2 and TRBJ2-7; TRBD2 is a possible D gene (5 bases). Trimming left V 5 bases short and J 0 bases short, with 17 bases between. The CDR3 consists of 16 residues. CDR1 is LGHNA, CDR2 YNFKEQ, per germline. The CDR3 here is CASSNPTLGSSYEQYF. The DNA for the CDR3 is TGTGCCAGCAGCAACCCAACCCTAGGGAGCTCCTACGAGCAGTACTTC.

This chain links TRBV2 with TRBJ2-3; 8 bases are shared with TRBD1. The germline gives CDR1 SNHLY, CDR2 FYNNEI. This CDR3 spans 15 amino acids. V gave up 5 bases and J gave up 1 base; unmatched junction bases: 5. In DNA, the CDR3 is TGTGCCAGCAGTCTGGGGACAGGAGGCACAGATACGCAGTATTTT. This gives the protein CASSLGTGGTDTQYF. The whole variable domain, remainder taken from reference TRBV2 and TRBJ2-3, is EPEVTQTPSHQVTQMGQEVILRCVPISNHLYFYWYRQILGQKVEFLVSFYNNEISEKSEIFDDQFSVERPDGSNFTLKIRSTKLEDSAMYFCASSLGTGGTDTQYFGPGTRLTVL.

This clone came up a few times. V is TRBV30 and J is TRBJ1-1; D perhaps matches TRBD1 (5 bases). The CDR3 extends over 12 amino acids. Germline CDR1 and CDR2: GTSNPN and SVGIG (reference sequence). V was clipped by 2 bases and J by 4 bases, with 8 bases between them. DNA for the CDR3: TGTGCCTGGAGTTCAGGGCGCACTGAAGCTTTCTTT. Translation gives CAWSSGRTEAFF.

CDR3 protein: CASSLSGTIREQYF. The CDR3 nucleotides are TGTGCCAGCAGCTTAAGCGGGACAATACGGGAGCAGTACTTC. The chain carries TRBV7-2 and TRBJ2-7; TRBD2 is a possible D gene (7 bases). Germline loops: CDR1 SGHTA, CDR2 FQGNSA. This CDR3 has 14 residues. V lost 2 bases and J lost 7, with 15 bases in between.

V is TRBV5-8 and J is TRBJ1-2; TRBD1 matches 11 bases. This CDR3 has 16 amino acids. With 4 bases clipped from V and 4 bases from J, the junction kept 9 bases outside the gene matches. From germline, CDR1 is SGHTS and CDR2 YDEGEE. DNA for the CDR3: TGTGCCAGCAGCCATTCGTCCGGGACAGGGGGCTATGGCTACACCTTC. It yields the protein CASSHSSGTGGYGYTF. Drawing the rest from reference TRBV5-8 and TRBJ1-2, the complete variable domain is EAGVTQSPTHLIKTRGQQATLRCSPISGHTSVYWYQQALGLGLQFLLWYDEGEERNRGNFPPRFSGRQFPNYSSELNVNALELEDSALYLCASSHSSGTGGYGYTFGSGTRLTVV.

CDR3 nucleotide sequence: TGCGCCAGCAGCCAAGATGACGTTCCCGGGGAGCTGTTTTTT. Its protein product is CASSQDDVPGELFF. The chain employs TRBV4-3 and TRBJ2-2; D is unclear. Germline CDR1 is LGHNA and CDR2 is YSLEER. CDR3 size: 14 residues. V dropped 0 bases and J dropped 6 bases, with 8 bases sitting between them.

The chain combines TRBV11-2 with TRBJ2-1; 14 bases line up with TRBD2. Germline-derived CDR1 and CDR2 are SGHAT and FQNNGV. The V and J ends lost 5 bases and 7 bases, in that order; junction bases with no gene match: 7. CDR3 length: 16 residues. The CDR3 coding sequence is TGTGCCAGCAGCAACGCCGGGACTAGCGGGAGAAATGAGCAGTTCTTC. Translating gives CASSNAGTSGRNEQFF.

In its sample, this clone was seen once. The rearrangement joins TRBV7-5 to TRBJ2-5; no DNA check was done on the table's D call, TRBD1. TRBV7-5 is annotated as a pseudogene. The CDR3 has 14 residues. As DNA, the CDR3 is TGTGCCAGAAGCCGCGCAGGGGCATTGGAGACCCAGTACTTC. This codes for CARSRAGALETQYF.

V usage is TRBV5-6 and J usage is TRBJ1-5; perhaps TRBD1 as D (5 bases). Germline assignment: CDR1 SGHDT and CDR2 YYEEEE. V gave up 1 base and J gave up 7 bases, with 12 bases separating them. The length of the CDR3 is 14 residues. This CDR3 reads CASSLIRDGQPQHF. CDR3 bases: TGTGCCAGCAGCTTGATCAGGGATGGCCAGCCCCAGCATTTT.

This chain joins TRBV30 and TRBJ1-4; TRBD1 might be the D (6 bases). The CDR3 has 12 residues. V lost 3 bases and J 8 bases, leaving 10 bases between the germline ends. Per germline, CDR1 GTSNPN and CDR2 SVGIG (reference sequence). Here the CDR3 reads CAWSTQGEKLFF. Here the CDR3 DNA reads TGTGCCTGGAGCACTCAGGGGGAAAAACTGTTTTTT.